These 15 T cell receptor beta chains came from one sample sequenced in a study of OX40 agonist ivuxolimab in advanced cancers. Profiling relied on immunoSEQ multiplex PCR, and the TCRdb table lists in-frame clones only, not all of them. The sample records about 90,000 clones, around nine tenths being singletons. The sequencing here drew on CD4+ or CD8+ T cells sorted from blood, taken in a trial of the OX40 agonist ivuxolimab. These receptors were taken from an adult with an advanced solid tumor such as melanoma, head and neck, liver or kidney cancer.

The chain carries TRBV28 and TRBJ2-7, with D possibly TRBD2 on 5 matching bases. The CDR3 sequence is 11 residues long. V was cut by 5 bases and J by 7 bases, with 9 bases left in between. Germline CDR1 is MDHEN and CDR2 is SYDVKM. CDR3 region: CASSLTGEQYF. CDR3 bases: TGTGCCAGCAGTCTCACGGGGGAGCAGTACTTC.

V usage is TRBV21-1 and J usage is TRBJ2-6; the DNA was not compared with TRBD1, the D call given in the table. TRBV21-1 is termed a pseudogene. There are 18 residues in the CDR3. The CDR3, as DNA: TGTGCCAGCACCTTCAGGCTGGTATACAGGGCTGGGGCCAACGTCCTGACTTTC. It is translated as CASTFRLVYRAGANVLTF.

The chain couples TRBV5-1 to TRBJ2-6; 10 positions agree with TRBD1. In germline, CDR1 is SGHRS, CDR2 YFSETQ. This CDR3 region has 14 residues. J gave up 3 bases and V 7 bases, and 1 base lay outside the gene matches. Here the CDR3 DNA reads TGCGCCAGCGGACAGGGGGATGGGGCCAACGTCCTGACTTTC. It is translated as CASGQGDGANVLTF.

The J gene is TRBJ2-3, the V gene TRBV7-2, with D uncertain. The V end was cut by 3 bases, the J end by 4 bases, with 8 bases between. Per the germline V gene, CDR1 is SGHTA and CDR2 is FQGNSA. This CDR3 spans 13 amino acids. Written as DNA, the CDR3 is TGTGCCAGCAGCTTGAGAGTACCAGATACGCAGTATTTT. Translating it yields CASSLRVPDTQYF.

The J gene is TRBJ1-1, the V gene TRBV7-2; maybe TRBD1 (5 bases). This CDR3 spans 15 amino acids. From germline, CDR1 is SGHTA and CDR2 FQGNSA. Trimming took 5 bases from V and 7 from J, leaving 20 bases between them. The CDR3 DNA is TGTGCCAGCAGCCCCCAGGCGGGCGGGGGAAATGAAGCTTTCTTT. Translating gives CASSPQAGGGNEAFF.

The chain carries TRBV28 and TRBJ2-7, with D possibly matching TRBD1 (5 bases). V lost 7 bases, J lost 4 bases, and 14 bases lay in between. The germline CDR1 and CDR2 sequences are MDHEN and SYDVKM. The CDR3 extends over 13 amino acids. The CDR3 spells CASIGQGWYEQYF. In nucleotides, the CDR3 is TGTGCCAGCATTGGGCAGGGCTGGTACGAGCAGTACTTC. Drawing the rest from reference TRBV28 and TRBJ2-7, the complete variable domain is DVKVTQSSRYLVKRTGEKVFLECVQDMDHENMFWYRQDPGLGLRLIYFSYDVKMKEKGDIPEGYSVSREKKERFSLILESASTNQTSMYLCASIGQGWYEQYFGPGTRLTVT.

The chain links TRBV7-9 to TRBJ1-3; no reliable D call. The V gene lost 4 bases and the J gene lost 3 bases, with 16 bases spanning the gap. The CDR3 is 16 residues long. The germline CDR1 and CDR2 sequences are SEHNR and FQNEAQ (reference sequence). The CDR3 nucleotides are TGTGCCAGCAGCTCCCCCCTCCTAGTAGATGGAAACACCATATATTTT. Translation: CASSSPLLVDGNTIYF.

CDR3 amino acids: CASSRDGAAYEQYF. DNA of the CDR3: TGTGCCAGCAGCCGGGACGGGGCCGCCTACGAGCAGTACTTC. The chain has TRBV11-2 and TRBJ2-7; the D call may be TRBD1 or TRBD2 (5 bases each). Germline CDR1 is SGHAT and CDR2 is FQNNGV. The CDR3 is 14 residues long. V lost 5 bases and J lost 2, with 13 bases in between.

CDR3 protein: CASSPNRGKDTEAFF. The CDR3 DNA sequence: TGTGCCAGCAGCCCTAACAGGGGGAAGGACACTGAAGCTTTCTTT. The chain employs TRBV7-3 and TRBJ1-1; TRBD1 aligns across 8 bases. V lost 5 bases, J lost 3 bases, and 8 bases stayed unmatched. The V gene's germline CDR1 is SGHTA and CDR2 FQGTGA. This CDR3 spans 15 amino acids.

This clone showed up just once. V is TRBV4-2 and J is TRBJ1-1; no clear D gene. The CDR3 covers 14 residues. Deletions cut 4 bases from V and 1 base from J, with 10 bases between. In germline, CDR1 is LGHNA, CDR2 YNFKEQ. CDR3 protein: CASSRDSRNTEAFF. The CDR3, as DNA: TGTGCCAGCAGCCGCGATAGTAGGAACACTGAAGCTTTCTTT.

J is TRBJ1-2 and V is TRBV7-9; 11 bases agree with TRBD1. V gave up 4 bases and J gave up 7 bases; unmatched junction bases: 8. The CDR3 contains 15 residues. Per germline, CDR1 SEHNR and CDR2 FQNEAQ (reference sequence). As DNA, the CDR3 is TGTGCCAGCAGCTCCCTGGACAGGGGGCTAATTGGCTACACCTTC. It yields the protein CASSSLDRGLIGYTF. Combining the CDR3 with reference TRBV7-9 and TRBJ1-2 gives the whole variable domain DTGVSQNPRHKITKRGQNVTFRCDPISEHNRLYWYRQTLGQGPEFLTYFQNEAQLEKSRLLSDRFSAERPKGSFSTLEIQRTEQGDSAMYLCASSSLDRGLIGYTFGSGTRLTVV.

This clone came up a few times. The V gene is TRBV4-2, the J gene TRBJ2-7; 9 bases line up with TRBD2. This CDR3 contains 14 residues. Per the germline V gene, CDR1 is LGHNA and CDR2 is YNFKEQ. V shed 1 base, J shed 5 bases, and the junction held 3 bases outside the gene matches. The CDR3 region has the DNA TGTGCCAGCAGCCAAGGTAGCGGGAGTAACGAGCAGTACTTC. Amino acid sequence: CASSQGSGSNEQYF.

The chain recombines TRBV5-4 with TRBJ2-5; the D is unclear. Germline values: CDR1 SGHNT, CDR2 YYREEE (reference sequence). V was clipped by 2 bases and J by 6 bases, with 11 bases between them. This CDR3 region has 13 residues. CDR3 loop: CASSFELQKTQYF. As DNA, the CDR3 is TGTGCCAGCAGCTTCGAACTCCAGAAGACCCAGTACTTC.

The chain combines TRBV7-2 with TRBJ1-2; 7 bases align to TRBD1. V shed 5 bases and J 4 bases; nucleotides not matched to a gene: 10. Germline CDR1 reads SGHTA; CDR2 reads FQGNSA. The CDR3 loop spans 15 amino acids. CDR3 sequence reads: CASSPTGQASYGYTF. The CDR3 DNA follows: TGTGCCAGCAGCCCTACTGGACAGGCGTCCTATGGCTACACCTTC.

The chain carries TRBV4-2 and TRBJ2-1; possibly TRBD1 or TRBD2 for D (5 bases each). Germline V gene lookup returns CDR1 LGHNA and CDR2 YNFKEQ. CDR3 length: 15 residues. Trimming took 0 bases from V and 4 from J, leaving 10 bases between them. The CDR3 bases are TGTGCCAGCAGCCAAGATCAGGGAGTTTACAATGAGCAGTTCTTC. It yields the protein CASSQDQGVYNEQFF.